The rows below give T cell receptor beta chains drawn from one sample of a study of shared clonotypes between healthy human individuals. Clones were read by immunoSEQ multiplex PCR, and TCRdb kept only the in-frame ones, dropping some. Here the sample spans approximately 2.5 million clones, 90% to 95% being singletons. The material sequenced was naive CD4+ T cells from PBMCs. The receptors stem from a man younger than 35 in good health. Some clones in this sample may be carry-over from other donors' samples. Both conserved end residues are part of each CDR3. D genes are given only for firm matches. Only some rows state a clone size, as once, few, many or a class for expanded clones.

cdr3_aa cdr3_nt clone_size d_call j_call v_call
CASSIGGSGRRDTQYF TGTGCCAGTAGTATCGGGGGTAGCGGGAGGAGAGATACGCAGTATTTT NA TRBD2 TRBJ2-3 TRBV19
CATSREVGRLAKNIQYF TGTGCCACCAGCAGAGAAGTAGGCAGGCTAGCCAAAAACATTCAGTACTTC NA NA TRBJ2-4 TRBV15
CASSRQEGQPQHF TGTGCCAGCAGTCGACAGGAAGGTCAGCCCCAGCATTTT NA NA TRBJ1-5 TRBV6-6
CASSEEPRDRGPYEQYF TGTGCCAGCAGCGAAGAACCACGGGACAGAGGGCCCTACGAGCAGTACTTC NA TRBD1 TRBJ2-7 TRBV7-8
CASSPTSGGLYTQYF TGTGCCAGCAGCCCGACTAGCGGGGGGCTCTATACGCAGTATTTT NA TRBD2 TRBJ2-3 TRBV28
CASSLAGETDTQYF TGTGCCAGCAGCTTAGCGGGAGAGACAGATACGCAGTATTTT NA TRBD2 TRBJ2-3 TRBV5-4
CASSPYRDNSPLHF TGTGCCAGCAGCCCATACAGGGATAATTCACCCCTCCACTTT NA NA TRBJ1-6 TRBV5-4
CASSPGYTEAFF TGTGCCAGCAGCCCGGGATACACTGAAGCTTTCTTT NA NA TRBJ1-1 TRBV14
CASGTGPYEQYF TGTGCCAGCGGCACCGGACCTTACGAGCAGTACTTC few NA TRBJ2-7 TRBV5-6
CASSFARDTGELFF TGTGCCAGTAGTTTCGCCCGAGACACCGGGGAGCTGTTTTTT few NA TRBJ2-2 TRBV19
CASSTSSGRSYEQYF TGTGCCAGCAGTACTTCTAGCGGGAGGTCCTACGAGCAGTACTTC NA TRBD2 TRBJ2-7 TRBV27
CASTGVFNYGYTF TGTGCCAGCACGGGGGTGTTCAACTATGGCTACACCTTC NA NA TRBJ1-2 TRBV28
CATGSIGTQYF TGTGCCACCGGGAGTATAGGGACCCAGTACTTC NA NA TRBJ2-5 TRBV15
CSTGTGNSYEQYF TGCAGCACGGGGACAGGGAATTCCTACGAGCAGTACTTC NA TRBD1 TRBJ2-7 TRBV29-1
CASSMDQGAGGGYTF TGTGCCAGCAGCATGGATCAGGGGGCAGGCGGTGGCTACACCTTC few TRBD1 TRBJ1-2 TRBV7-8
CAGRGQGGSRQDF TGTGCCGGACGTGGGCAGGGTGGCTCTAGGCAAGACTTC NA NA TRBJ2-7 TRBV2
CASSPRESYEQYF TGTGCCAGTAGTCCCCGGGAATCCTACGAGCAGTACTTC NA NA TRBJ2-7 TRBV19
CASSETTGLAGGVGEQYF TGTGCCAGCAGTGAAACCACTGGACTAGCGGGAGGAGTGGGCGAGCAGTACTTC NA TRBD2 TRBJ2-7 TRBV25-1
CASSREGGGYEQFF TGTGCCAGCAGCCGGGAGGGCGGGGGATATGAGCAGTTCTTC NA TRBD2 TRBJ2-1 TRBV6-1
CASSLASGSSLYSTDTQYF TGCGCCAGCAGCTTGGCCAGCGGGAGCAGCCTTTATAGCACAGATACGCAGTATTTT NA TRBD2 TRBJ2-3 TRBV5-1
CASSPTSAVGTGELFF TGCGCCAGCAGCCCAACTAGCGCCGTTGGAACCGGGGAGCTGTTTTTT NA TRBD2 TRBJ2-2 TRBV5-1
CASSEVRENQPQHF TGTGCCAGCAGTGAGGTGAGGGAGAATCAGCCCCAGCATTTT NA NA TRBJ1-5 TRBV6-1
CASSRTSGSDEQFF TGTGCCAGCAGCAGGACTAGCGGGAGCGATGAGCAGTTCTTC NA TRBD2 TRBJ2-1 TRBV11-3
CASTSLRSGSEFSEQFF TGTGCCAGCACCAGCCTACGAAGCGGGAGCGAGTTCAGTGAGCAGTTCTTC NA TRBD2 TRBJ2-1 TRBV5-6
CASSGQPNTEAFF TGTGCCAGCAGCGGACAGCCGAACACTGAAGCTTTCTTT NA NA TRBJ1-1 TRBV7-3
CASSFTSRGGTTEAFF TGTGCCAGCAGTTTTACCTCACGGGGCGGTACAACTGAAGCTTTCTTT NA NA TRBJ1-1 TRBV27
CASTRGGNTYNEQFF TGTGCCAGCACCCGAGGGGGGAATACCTACAATGAGCAGTTCTTC NA NA TRBJ2-1 TRBV9
CASSQASGQNYEQYF TGTGCCAGCAGCCAAGCCTCGGGACAGAACTACGAGCAGTACTTC NA TRBD1 TRBJ2-7 TRBV4-2
CASSGFEKLFF TGTGCCAGCAGTGGGTTTGAAAAACTGTTTTTT NA NA TRBJ1-4 TRBV6-6
CASSEWGDRAPLLAKNIQYF TGTGCCAGCAGTGAATGGGGGGACAGGGCCCCCTTACTAGCCAAAAACATTCAGTACTTC NA TRBD1 TRBJ2-4 TRBV6-1
CASSRTGDSPLHF TGTGCCAGCAGTCGGACAGGGGATTCACCCCTCCACTTT NA TRBD1 TRBJ1-6 TRBV25-1
CASSPRAQGGELFF TGTGCCAGCAGCCCAAGGGCGCAGGGCGGGGAGCTGTTTTTT NA NA TRBJ2-2 TRBV7-3
CASSEFLAGDYGYTF TGTGCCAGCAGTGAATTCCTTGCAGGGGACTATGGCTACACCTTC NA NA TRBJ1-2 TRBV6-1
CASSYPQLVSSYEQYF TGTGCCAGCAGTTACCCCCAGCTAGTTAGCTCCTACGAGCAGTACTTC NA NA TRBJ2-7 TRBV6-5
CASSALSNTEAFF TGTGCCAGCAGTGCCCTTTCGAACACTGAAGCTTTCTTT NA NA TRBJ1-1 TRBV9
CAGYRQVGAIRISNRGIQYF TGTGCCGGATACAGACAGGTGGGTGCGATTCGAATATCTAACAGGGGCATTCAGTACTTC NA TRBD1 TRBJ2-4 TRBV6-4
CASRGLAGAETQYF TGTGCCAGCAGAGGACTAGCGGGAGCAGAGACCCAGTACTTC NA TRBD2 TRBJ2-5 TRBV27
CSAAGEGNSYNEQFF TGCAGCGCCGCCGGCGAGGGGAACTCCTACAATGAGCAGTTCTTC NA NA TRBJ2-1 TRBV29-1
CAISEWNTEAFF TGTGCCATCAGTGAGTGGAACACTGAAGCTTTCTTT few NA TRBJ1-1 TRBV10-3
CASSGQPGPRETQYF TGTGCCAGCAGTGGACAACCGGGACCCCGGGAGACCCAGTACTTC NA NA TRBJ2-5 TRBV28
CASSSTGIIQYF TGTGCCAGCAGCTCCACAGGGATTATTCAGTACTTC NA NA TRBJ2-4 TRBV7-9
CASSQIGTRASYEQYF TGTGCCAGCAGTCAGATCGGGACCCGAGCCTCCTACGAGCAGTACTTC once NA TRBJ2-7 TRBV28
CASSLMGGGTDTQYF TGTGCCAGCAGCTTAATGGGCGGGGGCACAGATACGCAGTATTTT NA NA TRBJ2-3 TRBV7-3
CASSGAGGPSYEQYF TGTGCCAGCAGTGGAGCAGGGGGCCCCTCCTACGAGCAGTACTTC NA TRBD1 TRBJ2-7 TRBV25-1
CASSIEQGRYGYTF TGTGCCAGTAGTATAGAACAGGGCCGCTATGGCTACACCTTC NA NA TRBJ1-2 TRBV19
CASSHTGRTYQETQYF TGTGCCAGCAGCCACACCGGGAGGACCTACCAAGAGACCCAGTACTTC NA TRBD2 TRBJ2-5 TRBV7-6
CASSLGGGQGSGNTIYF TGTGCCAGCAGCTTAGGAGGGGGACAGGGTTCTGGAAACACCATATATTTT NA TRBD1 TRBJ1-3 TRBV7-8
CASQQGDSTDTQYF TGTGCCAGCCAACAGGGGGACTCAACAGATACGCAGTATTTT NA TRBD1 TRBJ2-3 TRBV28
CASSQSRGSGNTIYF TGCGCCAGCAGCCAAAGCAGGGGATCTGGAAACACCATATATTTT NA NA TRBJ1-3 TRBV4-1
CASSLVPGNTEAFF TGCGCCAGCAGCTTGGTACCGGGGAACACTGAAGCTTTCTTT NA NA TRBJ1-1 TRBV5-1
CAWGRGTSNYGYTF TGTGCCTGGGGGCGAGGGACATCTAACTATGGCTACACCTTC NA NA TRBJ1-2 TRBV30
CASSLVGPTYEQYF TGCGCCAGCAGCTTGGTTGGGCCCACCTACGAGCAGTACTTC NA NA TRBJ2-7 TRBV5-1
CASSLGVLAGPQGETQYF TGTGCCAGCAGTTTGGGTGTGTTAGCGGGCCCCCAGGGGGAGACCCAGTACTTC NA NA TRBJ2-5 TRBV27